These 10 T cell receptor beta chains originate from one sample sequenced in a study of T cells in Graves' hyperthyroidism and ophthalmopathy (dated by TCRdb to the late 2010s). The method behind the library was multiplex PCR. Sequenced on an Illumina HiSeq 2000. TCR beta CDR3 regions were amplified from RNA transcripts. A first-round RT-PCR of the TCR CDR3 used the HTBI primer set with the Qiagen OneStep RT-PCR kit. TCRdb reran the public reads through fastp at Q25 and MiXCR, keeping productive beta chains. Records with the same CDR3 protein are collapsed into one entry carrying the most frequent genes and DNA. For this sample there are about 640,000 distinct CDR3 sequences; less than 45% appear just once. Of the sample, more than 7% falls within the top ten clones. Sequencing input: peripheral blood or thyroid tissue (not recorded which). These receptors were collected from an adult man with Graves' disease, either hyperthyroidism or ophthalmopathy (not recorded which).

V is TRBV7-2 and J is TRBJ2-5; either TRBD1 or TRBD2 may fit D (5 bases each). The V end lost 5 bases, the J end lost 3 bases, and 16 bases lay between the germline ends. The CDR3 is 15 amino acids. In germline, CDR1 is SGHTA, CDR2 FQGNSA. CDR3 DNA sequence: TGTGCCAGCAGCCTAAACGGGGCAGCTAAAGAGACCCAGTACTTC. Its protein is CASSLNGAAKETQYF.

V is TRBV5-1 and J is TRBJ2-2; TRBD1 aligns across 9 bases. The V gene end was trimmed by 5 bases and the J gene end by 4 bases; junction bases not matched to a gene: 3. This CDR3 has 14 amino acids. From germline, CDR1 is SGHRS and CDR2 YFSETQ. The DNA of the CDR3 is TGCGCCAGCAGACGGACAGGGGTCACCGGGGAGCTGTTTTTT. Translated: CASRRTGVTGELFF. The entire variable domain, with the rest obtained from reference TRBV5-1 and TRBJ2-2, is as follows: KAGVTQTPRYLIKTRGQQVTLSCSPISGHRSVSWYQQTPGQGLQFLFEYFSETQRNKGNFPGRFSGRQFSNSRSEMNVSTLELGDSALYLCASRRTGVTGELFFGEGSRLTVL.

This clonotype was counted between two and nine times. This chain uses TRBV7-8 with TRBJ1-4; 7 bases map to TRBD1. Germline V gene lookup returns CDR1 SGHVS and CDR2 FQNEAQ. The CDR3 covers 16 residues. V dropped 4 bases and J dropped 8; count of bases not matched to a gene: 13. In DNA, the CDR3 is TGTGCCAGCAGCTGGCTGACCACAGGGGCCCGGGAAAAACTGTTTTTT. This sequence encodes CASSWLTTGAREKLFF.

Notes on this clonotype: This could be a read error, since a much larger clone is one nucleotide away. The chain uses TRBV5-1 and TRBJ2-7; maybe TRBD2 (6 bases). Germline lookup yields CDR1 SGHRS and CDR2 YFSETQ. CDR3 size: 12 residues. CDR3 in DNA: TGCGCCAGCAGCACCGGGACTGGAGAGCAGCACTTC. Translated, it gives CASSTGTGEQHF.

This clonotype was found many times. This rearrangement joins TRBV7-9 to TRBJ2-2; D is possibly TRBD1 or TRBD2 (6 bases each). The CDR3 contains 16 residues. Trimming removed 0 bases at V and 0 bases at J, with 8 bases between. The germline V gene encodes CDR1 SEHNR and CDR2 FQNEAQ (reference sequence). The CDR3 protein is CASSLAGGANTGELFF. In DNA form, the CDR3 reads TGTGCCAGCAGCTTAGCGGGGGGCGCGAACACCGGGGAGCTGTTTTTT.

This chain connects TRBV19 to TRBJ2-2; 7 positions agree with TRBD1. The CDR3 totals 14 residues. Germline V lookup: CDR1 LNHDA, CDR2 SQIVND (reference sequence). Unmatched junction bases numbered 5, after V lost 5 bases and J lost 5 bases. The CDR3 reads CASSSGGFTGELFF. The CDR3 DNA follows: TGTGCCAGTAGTTCAGGGGGATTTACCGGGGAGCTGTTTTTT.

CDR3 region: CASSQIWDRHQPQHF. In DNA form, the CDR3 reads TGCGCCAGCAGCCAAATCTGGGACCGTCATCAGCCCCAGCATTTT. The chain is built from TRBV4-1 and TRBJ1-5; a weak D match, TRBD1 (5 bases). Between the trimmed V and J ends, which lost 2 bases and 5 bases, there was a span of 13 bases. Germline V CDR1 and CDR2: MGHRA, YSYEKL. This CDR3 has 15 residues.

This clonotype showed up just a few times. The V gene is TRBV19, the J gene TRBJ1-1, with 9 bases fitting TRBD1. Germline V gene lookup returns CDR1 LNHDA and CDR2 SQIVND (reference sequence). Trimming at V came to 7 bases and at J to 6 bases, leaving 9 bases not matched to a gene. This CDR3 is built from 14 residues. Written as DNA, the CDR3 is TGTGCCAGTAAAGGGACAGGGCCGTTCGCTGAAGCTTTCTTT. Translated: CASKGTGPFAEAFF.

This clonotype was found many times. This chain joins TRBV7-2 and TRBJ1-6; no reliable D call. Trimming removed 5 bases at V and 9 bases at J, with 11 bases between. There are 13 residues in the CDR3. Germline lookup yields CDR1 SGHTA and CDR2 FQGNSA. CDR3 sequence reads: CASSPSTRSPLHF. The CDR3 DNA reads as TGTGCCAGCAGCCCCTCAACGCGTTCACCCCTCCACTTT.

This clonotype was found once. This could be a read error, since a much larger clone is one nucleotide away. The chain is built from TRBV20-1 and TRBJ1-2, with D hard to call. The V and J ends lost 1 base and 1 base respectively, with 7 bases between them. Germline-derived CDR1 and CDR2 are DFQATT and SNEGSKA (reference sequence). This CDR3 region has 13 residues. The CDR3 loop reads CSARVSHNYGYTF. The DNA of the CDR3 is TGCAGTGCTAGAGTATCCCATAACTATGGCTACACCTTC.